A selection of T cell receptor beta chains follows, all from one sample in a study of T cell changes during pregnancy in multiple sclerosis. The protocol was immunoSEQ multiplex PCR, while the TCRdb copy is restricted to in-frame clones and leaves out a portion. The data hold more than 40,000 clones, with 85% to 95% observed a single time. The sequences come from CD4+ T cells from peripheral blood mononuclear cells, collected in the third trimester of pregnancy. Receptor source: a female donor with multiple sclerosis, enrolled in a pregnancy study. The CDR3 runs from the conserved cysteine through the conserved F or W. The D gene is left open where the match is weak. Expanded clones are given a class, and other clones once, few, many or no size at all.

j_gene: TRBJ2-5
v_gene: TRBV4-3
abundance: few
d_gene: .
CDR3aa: CASSPHQGGRRVETQYF
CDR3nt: TGCGCCAGCAGCCCTCACCAAGGGGGAAGGAGAGTAGAGACCCAGTACTTC

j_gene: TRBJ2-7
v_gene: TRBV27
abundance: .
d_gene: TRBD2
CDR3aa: CASRPAGVAPYEQYF
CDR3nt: TGTGCCAGCAGACCCGCGGGGGTAGCTCCCTACGAGCAGTACTTC

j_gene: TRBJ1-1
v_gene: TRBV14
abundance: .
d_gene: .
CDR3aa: CASSQGVRTEAFF
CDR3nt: TGTGCCAGCAGCCAAGGTGTGAGGACTGAAGCTTTCTTT

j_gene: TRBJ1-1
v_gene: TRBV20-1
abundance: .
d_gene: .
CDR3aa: CSALTHPEAFF
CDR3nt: TGCAGTGCTCTCACTCACCCTGAAGCTTTCTTT

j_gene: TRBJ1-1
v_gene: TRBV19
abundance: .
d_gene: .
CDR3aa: CASRVGGGYTEAFF
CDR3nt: TGTGCCAGTAGAGTTGGGGGAGGGTACACTGAAGCTTTCTTT

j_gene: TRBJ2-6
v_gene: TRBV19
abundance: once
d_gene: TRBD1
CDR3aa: CASTGRQGFAGANVLTF
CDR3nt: TGTGCCAGTACCGGACGACAGGGGTTCGCTGGGGCCAACGTCCTGACTTTC

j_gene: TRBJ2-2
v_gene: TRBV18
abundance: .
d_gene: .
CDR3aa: CASSPLAENTGELFF
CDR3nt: TGTGCCAGCTCACCACTAGCGGAGAACACCGGGGAGCTGTTTTTT

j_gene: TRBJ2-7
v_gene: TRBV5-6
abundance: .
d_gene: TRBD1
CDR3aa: CASSRGQTSYEQYF
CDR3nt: TGTGCCAGCAGCAGGGGACAGACGTCCTACGAGCAGTACTTC

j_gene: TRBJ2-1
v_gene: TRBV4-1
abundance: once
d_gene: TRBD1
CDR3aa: CASSRNTGDSYNEQFF
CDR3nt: TGCGCCAGCAGCCGGAACACAGGGGATTCCTACAATGAGCAGTTCTTC

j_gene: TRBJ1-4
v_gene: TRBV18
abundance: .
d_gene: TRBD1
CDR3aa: CASSSGQDEKLFF
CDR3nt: TGTGCCAGCTCATCAGGACAGGATGAAAAACTGTTTTTT

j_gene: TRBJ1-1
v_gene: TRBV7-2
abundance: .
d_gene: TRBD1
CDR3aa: CASSFSDRGYTEAFF
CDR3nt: TGTGCCAGCAGCTTTTCAGACAGGGGGTACACTGAAGCTTTCTTT

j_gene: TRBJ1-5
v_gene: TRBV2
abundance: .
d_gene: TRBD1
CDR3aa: CASSETGGGNQPQHF
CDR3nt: TGTGCCAGCAGTGAGACAGGGGGCGGAAATCAGCCCCAGCATTTT

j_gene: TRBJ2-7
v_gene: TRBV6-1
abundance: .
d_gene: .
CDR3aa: CASSEDWYEQYF
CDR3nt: TGTGCCAGCAGTGAAGACTGGTACGAGCAGTACTTC

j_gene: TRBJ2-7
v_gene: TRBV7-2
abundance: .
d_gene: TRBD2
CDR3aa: CASSLFVLGGLAVNEQYF
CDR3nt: TGTGCCAGCAGCTTATTCGTTTTGGGTGGACTAGCAGTAAACGAGCAGTACTTC

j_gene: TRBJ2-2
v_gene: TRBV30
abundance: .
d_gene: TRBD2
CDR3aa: CAWSVKLAGGIGELFF
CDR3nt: TGTGCCTGGAGTGTCAAGCTAGCGGGAGGGATCGGGGAGCTGTTTTTT

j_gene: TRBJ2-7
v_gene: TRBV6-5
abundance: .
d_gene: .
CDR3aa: CASSYARDQPYEQYF
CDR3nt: TGTGCCAGCAGTTACGCCCGGGATCAACCCTACGAGCAGTACTTC

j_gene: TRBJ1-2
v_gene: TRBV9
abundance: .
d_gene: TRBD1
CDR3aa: CASSGRQGRRLNYGYTF
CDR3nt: TGTGCCAGCAGCGGACGACAGGGCCGGAGGCTGAACTATGGCTACACCTTC